This TCR beta chain was documented in a study of T cells in Graves' hyperthyroidism and ophthalmopathy (dated 2019 in TCRdb). Concerning the study at large: Peripheral blood was collected at initial diagnosis, before any treatment. In addition, the study compared T-cell repertoires in thyroid tissue and in blood from about 6 Graves' hyperthyroidism patients. Whether ophthalmopathy could be predicted prospectively was tested in an independent validation cohort made up of about 18 hyperthyroidism patients plus 17 patients who later progressed to ophthalmopathy. The roughly 100 discovery patients were randomly divided into training and test sets at a 7:3 ratio. Once sampling was done, hyperthyroidism patients were given methimazole at a starting dose of 30 mg daily, whereas ophthalmopathy patients were given high-dose intravenous methylprednisolone. To identify distinguishing TCR V-J signatures, a discovery cohort of around 100 patients was used, comprising 43 with Graves' ophthalmopathy and roughly 60 with stable Graves' hyperthyroidism. According to the paper, TCR Vbeta CDR3 sequencing was carried out on 135 peripheral blood samples, which came from 40 to 45 ophthalmopathy, 75 or so hyperthyroidism and about 17 progressor patients.

The paper as a whole reports these results and caveats: Most expanded thyroid clonotypes (frequency above 0.001) were also detected in blood, a finding suggesting that blood repertoires may reflect thyroid immune responses. In validation, the model predicted progression to ophthalmopathy a median of 6.5 months before onset, with roughly 71% sensitivity and 72.22% specificity. Ophthalmopathy was separated from stable hyperthyroidism by a 13 V-J signature model, with about 86% sensitivity and roughly 84% specificity obtained in cross-validation and 80%/75% obtained in testing. Sample size was not statistically predetermined, and blinding of investigators to group allocation was not performed.

A patient counted as having stable Graves' hyperthyroidism if no progression to ophthalmopathy occurred over 18 months of follow-up. The hyperthyroidism patients were between 18 and 65 years old and newly diagnosed, with a disease duration of less than 2 months. The study excluded patients with uncontrolled infections, other autoimmune diseases, pregnancy or lactation. Diagnoses were based on clinical symptoms, serum thyroxine and TRAb, thyroid ultrasound and orbital computed tomography. PBMCs were separated from 8 to 10 ml of fresh peripheral blood using Ficoll-Paque density gradient centrifugation. Total RNA was extracted with Trizol reagent, and quality was checked on an Agilent 2100 Bioanalyzer. TCR beta CDR3 regions were amplified from RNA transcripts. The first round of RT-PCR for the TCR CDR3 was performed with the HTBI primer set and the Qiagen OneStep RT-PCR kit. The libraries were constructed in a second round of multiplex PCR and then size-selected and purified. The libraries were sequenced on an Illumina HiSeq2000 using paired-end 100 bp reads. Per the source publication's procedure: Raw data were processed with SOAPnuke, discarding reads with adapters, uncalled bases, mean Phred below 15, or no exact constant-primer or identifier match. COPE v1.2.5 was used to merge the high-quality paired reads, and each unique nucleotide sequence was defined as a clonotype. Clonotypes were aligned to IMGT TRBV, TRBD and TRBJ reference segments using MiTCR v1.1. Only V-J combinations with frequency above 0.0001, covering about 99% of repertoires, were analysed. The TCS score was defined as F50 (clonal expansion) divided by E x V (chaos), with BLOSUM62-based TCRdist calculated between CDR3 peptides within each V-J. Welch's t-statistics and random forest reduced some 510 V-J features to 13, which were used in a naive Bayes classifier (R e1071). In TCRdb, the public reads were trimmed at Q25 with fastp and aligned with MiXCR, with productive beta chains retained. Rows matching on CDR3 protein sequence are summarized as one entry with the most common DNA and genes. The V and J calls and clone size come from TCRdb's table, not from the authors' own analysis. The sample yields around 430,000 distinct CDR3 sequences; about 16% were counted once. The ten biggest clones cover approximately 32% of the sample.

This clonotype was picked up many times. Its binding antigen is unknown. No quality values exist for individual bases; no much larger clone is one base distant. Material: blood. The sequence derives from a young woman with Graves' hyperthyroidism.

The DNA reads TGTGCCAGCAGCTTCGCGTTAGCGGGAGGGCAAGAGACCCAGTACTTC. This translates into CASSFALAGGQETQYF. The chain uses TRBV5-8 and TRBJ2-5, and 11 junction bases match TRBD2. The CDR3 covers 16 residues, taking in both the cysteine and the phenylalanine. Just CDR3 DNA is preserved here, 48 bases in frame from base 1. CDR1 and CDR2 (SGHTS, YDEGEE) derive from the germline V gene. Clipping removes 2 bases from V and 2 bases from J, with 5 as the unmatched junction base count.